The present T cell receptor (beta chain) was sequenced within a study of patients and donors after allogeneic stem cell transplantation. One entry per CDR3 protein, called by TCRdb with MiXCR from the RT-PCR reads. The table shows some 230,000 distinct CDR3 sequences, with 13% to 15% occurring only once. Sequenced: blood, either unsorted or a sorted T cell fraction (not recorded which). The TCR sequence derives from a human donor who was either an allogeneic HSCT recipient or a stem cell or donor lymphocyte infusion donor (not recorded which). It is not recorded whose cells these are; they may come from a transplant donor.

The CDR3 sequence: CASSLAKGLAYTGELFF. The CDR3 DNA follows: TGCGCCAGCAGCTTGGCCAAAGGACTAGCGTACACCGGGGAGCTGTTTTTT. J is TRBJ2-2 and V is TRBV5-1; 9 bases align to TRBD2. After removal of 0 bases from V and 3 bases from J, the junction contained 6 bases not matched to a gene. The CDR3 runs 17 residues. Germline CDR1 SGHRS, CDR2 YFSETQ.